This entry concerns a single T cell receptor (beta chain). This clonotype was recorded many times. Its antigen specificity is not known. Qualities for individual bases were not recorded, and no much larger clone is one base off. Measured from the cysteine to the phenylalanine, the CDR3 is 15 residues long. Only CDR3 DNA remains: 45 bases, in frame from the first base. CDR1 and CDR2 are read off the germline V gene as SGDLS and YYNGEE. The germline ends are 12 bases apart after V is trimmed by 0 bases and J by 3 bases. This entry is derived from a study of T-cell reconstitution after alpha-beta-depleted transplantation in children listed by TCRdb under 2016. Context from the whole study: T-cell immune reconstitution after TCRalphabeta/CD19-depleted allogeneic hematopoietic cell transplantation in children was quantitatively tracked in the study by means of TCR repertoire profiling.

Libraries were prepared through PCR. The run used an Illumina HiSeq 2500. TCR libraries were prepared with molecular barcoding, using unique molecular identifiers to normalize TCRbeta repertoire quantification. TCRdb trimmed public reads at Q25 via fastp, called clones via MiXCR and kept in-frame beta chains. Rows are unified per CDR3 protein, each entry keeping the most common DNA and genes. Counted in this sample were about 350,000 distinct CDR3 sequences; 13% of them appeared once. The top ten hold approximately 4.3% of the sample. This sequence uses TRBV9 and TRBJ1-1; no D gene is confidently identified. The specimen comprised PBMCs, sampled from the stem cell graft. The receptor's source is a human donor who donated a stem cell graft to a child with Fanconi anemia. The CDR3 reads as follows: CASSVDEGRYTEAFF. The DNA is as follows: TGTGCCAGCAGCGTAGATGAGGGAAGGTACACTGAAGCTTTCTTT.